This TCR beta chain was recovered during a study of chemoradiotherapy in HPV16-positive cancers. Study conclusions and caveats: For HPV16-positive patients, expanding HPV-responsive T cells associated with longer recurrence-free survival.

The method was immunoSEQ multiplex PCR; TCRdb's version includes in-frame clones alone and lacks a portion of them. The sample includes about 16,000 clones, roughly 90% seen only once; the top ten take 2% to 2.5%. This CDR3 contains 14 residues. Germline V gene lookup returns CDR1 MNHEY and CDR2 SMNVEV (reference sequence). V lost 7 bases, J lost 2 bases, and 14 bases lay in between. With respect to this clone: No antigen is known for it.

Samples were taken several times over chemoradiotherapy. The material was blood, obtained from a patient who underwent chemoradiotherapy. The clonotype originates from a human donor with HPV-associated anogenital cancer. The chain carries TRBV27 and TRBJ1-2, with D hard to call. CDR3 nucleotides: TGTGCCAGCAAGGCAGCAACGACCAACTATGGCTACACCTTC. It is translated as CASKAATTNYGYTF.